This is a list of T cell receptor beta chains from one sample in a study of T cells in tumors after PD-1 blockade. Measured with immunoSEQ multiplex PCR; TCRdb has only the in-frame clones, and not every one. The sample contains roughly 60,000 clones, roughly 75% of which appear only once. This specimen was PBMCs, taken before anti-PD-1 treatment. Receptors were obtained from a human donor with basal cell carcinoma. CDR3s include the opening cysteine and the closing phenylalanine or tryptophan. The D gene is left open where the match is weak. Size is omitted from some rows. Given values are once, few, many or a class for expanded clones.

clone_size,j_call,d_call,v_call,cdr3_aa,cdr3_nt
NA,TRBJ2-5,NA,TRBV4-2,CASSPHGGETQYF,TGTGCCAGCAGCCCACATGGGGGTGAGACCCAGTACTTC
NA,TRBJ2-5,TRBD2,TRBV7-9,CASSETSGEETQYF,TGTGCCAGCAGCGAGACTAGCGGGGAAGAGACCCAGTACTTC
NA,TRBJ1-5,TRBD1,TRBV2,CASRGQRDQPQHF,TGTGCCAGCAGGGGACAGCGGGATCAGCCCCAGCATTTT
NA,TRBJ1-1,NA,TRBV6-5,CASRTPWGGTEAFF,TGTGCCAGCAGGACCCCGTGGGGGGGCACTGAAGCTTTCTTT
once,TRBJ2-5,NA,TRBV29-1,CSGRAPGETQYF,TGCAGCGGCAGGGCCCCCGGAGAGACCCAGTACTTC
large,TRBJ2-3,NA,TRBV2,CAGAVGTASTDTQYF,TGTGCCGGAGCCGTCGGGACTGCTAGCACAGATACGCAGTATTTT
NA,TRBJ2-1,NA,TRBV9,CASSRPPYNEQFF,TGTGCCAGCAGCCGACCACCCTACAATGAGCAGTTCTTC
few,TRBJ1-1,TRBD1,TRBV7-8,CASSLGTGPEAFF,TGTGCCAGCAGCTTAGGGACAGGGCCTGAAGCTTTCTTT
NA,TRBJ2-4,NA,TRBV5-4,CASSREGGGSKNIQYF,TGTGCCAGCAGTCGTGAAGGAGGGGGTTCCAAAAACATTCAGTACTTC
NA,TRBJ2-3,TRBD1,TRBV19,CASSIWGTGTDTQYF,TGTGCCAGTAGTATCTGGGGGACAGGGACAGATACGCAGTATTTT
NA,TRBJ2-3,NA,TRBV13,CASSSRAPDTQYF,TGTGCCAGCAGCTCACGGGCCCCAGATACGCAGTATTTT